This TCR beta chain came from a study of T-cell memory formation after mild COVID-19. This clonotype was observed at least ten times. Germline V gene sequence: CDR1 SGHRS, CDR2 YFSETQ. V lost 0 bases and J lost 2, with 10 bases in between. There are 15 residues in the CDR3. A single record per CDR3 protein comes from TCRdb applying MiXCR to the 5' RACE reads. This table has hundreds of thousands of distinct CDR3 sequences, roughly 18% appearing once. Source material: PBMCs or a T cell subset sorted from them (not recorded which). The V call is TRBV5-1, the J call TRBJ2-3, with D possibly TRBD2 on 5 matching bases. The receptor was derived from an adult woman who had mild COVID-19 (a few samples of this study predate the infection). Cell type and time point are not known. CDR3 loop: CASSLVPGNTDTQYF. The CDR3 DNA follows: TGCGCCAGCAGCTTGGTTCCGGGGAACACAGATACGCAGTATTTT.